The 5 T cell receptor beta chains in this list originate from one sample, sequenced in a study of blood T cells in healthy people across ages. A second PCR, run for about 7 to 11 cycles, used a sample-barcoded 5' primer plus a J-beta primer mix. TCRdb reprocessed the 5' RACE reads via MiXCR and lists one record per CDR3 protein. There are 1.5 million or so distinct CDR3 sequences in the sample; approximately 39% occur only once, and approximately 4.1% lies in the top ten. Material for sequencing was blood. These receptors were obtained from a woman between 18 and 30 years old in good health.

This clonotype was observed a single time. The chain combines TRBV7-8 with TRBJ1-1, with a weak D call TRBD1 (5 bases). CDR1 and CDR2 (germline): SGHVS, FQNEAQ. V was cut by 3 bases and J by 1 base, with 9 bases left in between. The CDR3 consists of 14 residues. CDR3 sequence (DNA): TGTGCCAGCAGCTTCACCACAGGGAACACTGAAGCTTTCTTT. Translation: CASSFTTGNTEAFF.

The rearrangement links TRBV29-1 to TRBJ1-1; D is unclear. The CDR3 is 14 amino acids. Germline-derived CDR1 and CDR2 are SQVTM and ANQGSEA. V was cut by 1 base and J by 3 bases, with 12 bases left in between. This CDR3 reads CSVEADLEDTEAFF. The CDR3, as DNA: TGCAGCGTTGAAGCTGACCTCGAGGACACTGAAGCTTTCTTT.

The chain carries TRBV30 and TRBJ1-5, with a weak D call TRBD1 (5 bases). V gave up 4 bases and J gave up 3 bases, with 13 bases separating them. The CDR3 loop spans 14 amino acids. From germline, CDR1 is GTSNPN and CDR2 SVGIG (reference sequence). CDR3 region: CAWTLSGLNQPQHF. Written as DNA, the CDR3 is TGTGCCTGGACCTTATCGGGACTCAATCAGCCCCAGCATTTT.

Regarding this clonotype: A much larger clone sits a single nucleotide away, making a read error possible. The gene calls are TRBV10-3 and TRBJ2-5; 7 nucleotides match TRBD2. Germline V gene sequence: CDR1 ENHRY, CDR2 SYGVKD. J lost 3 bases, V lost 11 bases, and 18 bases had no gene match. This CDR3 contains 16 residues. CDR3 protein: CAAGAGTSGEKETQYF. In DNA, the CDR3 is TGTGCCGCGGGAGCTGGGACCTCCGGAGAAAAAGAGACCCAGTACTTC.

This clonotype was detected many times. The chain is built from TRBV20-1 and TRBJ2-1; D tentatively fits TRBD1 or TRBD2 (5 bases each). Germline V gives CDR1 DFQATT, CDR2 SNEGSKA (reference sequence). This CDR3 comprises 14 residues. Trimming pared 1 base from V and 1 base from J, leaving 8 bases between. The CDR3 bases are TGCAGTGCTAGAGGGGACCGTTCCTACAATGAGCAGTTCTTC. It encodes CSARGDRSYNEQFF.